This T cell receptor (beta chain) appears in the sequencing data of a study of OX40 agonist ivuxolimab in advanced cancers. Study-wide results and caveats: Clonal expansion by week 6 occurred in CD4+ and CD8+ blood T cells (at 0.1 to 3.0 mg/kg).

Note on this clone: Antigen unknown.

Germline V CDR1 and CDR2: SGHAT, FQNNGV. V trimming: 1 base; J trimming: 5 bases; junction bases outside the gene matches: 5. The CDR3 runs to 15 residues. Data came from immunoSEQ multiplex PCR; TCRdb stores just in-frame clones and leaves some out. The sample lists tens of thousands of clones, 70% to 90% occurring once. This TCR derives from an adult with an advanced solid tumor such as melanoma, head and neck, liver or kidney cancer. Sample: CD4+ or CD8+ T cells sorted from blood, taken in a trial of the OX40 agonist ivuxolimab. V usage is TRBV11-2 and J usage is TRBJ2-5; 9 positions match TRBD1. In DNA, the CDR3 is TGTGCCAGCAGCTTAGCCGACAGGGGGAGGGAGACCCAGTACTTC. It codes for CASSLADRGRETQYF.